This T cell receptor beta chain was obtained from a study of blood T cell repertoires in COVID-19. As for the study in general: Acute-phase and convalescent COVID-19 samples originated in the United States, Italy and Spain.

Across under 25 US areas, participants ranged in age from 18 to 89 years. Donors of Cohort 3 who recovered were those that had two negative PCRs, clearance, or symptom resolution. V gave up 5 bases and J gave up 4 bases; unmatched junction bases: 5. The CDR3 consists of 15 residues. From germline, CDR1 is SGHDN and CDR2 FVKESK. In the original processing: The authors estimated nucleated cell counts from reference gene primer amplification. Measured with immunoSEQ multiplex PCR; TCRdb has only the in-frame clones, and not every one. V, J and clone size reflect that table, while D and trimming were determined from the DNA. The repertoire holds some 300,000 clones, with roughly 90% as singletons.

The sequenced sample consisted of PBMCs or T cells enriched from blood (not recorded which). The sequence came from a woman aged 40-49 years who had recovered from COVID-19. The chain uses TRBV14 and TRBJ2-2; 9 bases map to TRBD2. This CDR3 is CASSWRGGGTGELFF. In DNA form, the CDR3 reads TGTGCCAGCAGCTGGCGGGGGGGCGGCACCGGGGAGCTGTTTTTT.